Each of the 18 T cell receptor beta chains below was sequenced from the same sample in a study of T-cell reconstitution after alpha-beta-depleted transplantation in children. TCRbeta library preparation incorporated unique molecular identifiers. TCRdb processed the PCR reads anew with MiXCR; each CDR3 protein has one entry. Of 400,000 to 500,000 distinct CDR3 sequences detected, approximately 11% appear once; the ten largest clones hold approximately 5%. Sample: PBMCs from the stem cell graft donor, taken from the stem cell graft. The origin of the receptors is a human donor who donated a stem cell graft to a child with acute myeloid leukemia.

This clonotype was observed a handful of times. The chain couples TRBV6-2 or TRBV6-3 to TRBJ2-7, with TRBD2 identical over 10 bases. The germline gives CDR1 MNHEY, CDR2 SVGEGT. Germline trimming cut 6 bases from V and 5 bases from J; bases unmatched to any gene: 16. This CDR3 has 17 residues. CDR3 amino acids: CASSYRERAGGVHEQYF. The CDR3 DNA sequence: TGTGCCAGCAGCTACCGAGAAAGAGCGGGAGGGGTACACGAGCAGTACTTC.

This clonotype was counted ten times or more. This rearrangement joins TRBV20-1 to TRBJ1-1, with 7 bases fitting TRBD1. The CDR3 runs 15 residues. Trimming took 4 bases from V and 0 from J; bases not matched to a gene: 8. The germline CDR1 and CDR2 sequences are DFQATT and SNEGSKA (reference sequence). The CDR3, as DNA: TGCAGTGCTAAACGACAGGGTTCCATGAACACTGAAGCTTTCTTT. Protein: CSAKRQGSMNTEAFF.

V gene TRBV7-2 combines with J gene TRBJ2-5; TRBD2 matches at 12 bases. CDR3 length: 15 amino acids. CDR1 and CDR2 (germline): SGHTA, FQGNSA. With V trimmed by 1 base and J by 6 bases, 3 bases remained unmatched. This CDR3 is CASSLEGTSGQTQYF. CDR3 coding DNA: TGTGCCAGCAGCTTAGAGGGGACTAGCGGGCAGACCCAGTACTTC.

The chain is built from TRBV20-1 and TRBJ2-3, with 7 bases identical to TRBD2. Germline V lookup: CDR1 DFQATT, CDR2 SNEGSKA (reference sequence). The CDR3 has 16 amino acids. With 0 bases clipped from V and 4 bases from J, the junction kept 10 bases outside the gene matches. Here the CDR3 DNA reads TGCAGTGCTAGAGATCTGAGACTAGCTATCGCAGATACGCAGTATTTT. Translating it yields CSARDLRLAIADTQYF.

The V and J genes are TRBV29-1 and TRBJ1-2; D might be TRBD1 (5 bases). The CDR3 contains 13 residues. V was pared by 0 bases and J by 7 bases, with 12 bases between. Germline lookup yields CDR1 SQVTM and CDR2 ANQGSEA. CDR3 DNA: TGCAGCGTTGAAGATCAGCGGGGGATTGGCTACACCTTC. The encoded protein is CSVEDQRGIGYTF.

The CDR3 coding sequence is TGTGCCAGCCTTATGGACTTCCTAAACTTCAATGAGCAGTTCTTC. Its translation: CASLMDFLNFNEQFF. J is TRBJ2-1 and V is TRBV7-2; a possible D gene is TRBD2 (5 bases). Germline V gene sequence: CDR1 SGHTA, CDR2 FQGNSA. V dropped 8 bases and J dropped 6 bases, with 20 bases sitting between them. The length of the CDR3 is 15 residues.

The V and J genes are TRBV5-1 and TRBJ2-1; D is ambiguous. Trimming pared 1 base from V and 8 bases from J, leaving 13 bases between. This CDR3 is built from 14 residues. Germline V lookup: CDR1 SGHRS, CDR2 YFSETQ. The CDR3 spells CASSLSSPGYEQFF. CDR3 DNA: TGCGCCAGCAGCTTGTCATCCCCAGGCTATGAGCAGTTCTTC.

A word on this clonotype: Because the CDR3 is missing its conserved closing phenylalanine or tryptophan, this is likely a read error. The chain employs TRBV20-1 and TRBJ2-3; D not resolved. V lost 6 bases and J lost 2, with 15 bases in between. Germline loops: CDR1 DFQATT, CDR2 SNEGSKA (reference sequence). The CDR3 has 14 residues. CDR3 loop: CSAPWVVPTDTQYL. The CDR3 DNA sequence: TGCAGTGCCCCGTGGGTCGTTCCCACAGATACGCAGTATTTG.

Here the CDR3 reads CASSPSVYPYEQYF. In DNA form, the CDR3 reads TGTGCCAGCAGCCCAAGCGTCTACCCCTACGAGCAGTACTTC. The J gene is TRBJ2-7, the V gene TRBV7-2, with no clear D. V lost 5 bases to trimming and J lost 2 bases, with 13 bases between them. Per germline, CDR1 SGHTA and CDR2 FQGNSA. The CDR3 extends over 14 amino acids.

V is TRBV20-1 and J is TRBJ2-1; a weak D match, TRBD1 (6 bases). Germline loops: CDR1 DFQATT, CDR2 SNEGSKA (reference sequence). V was shortened by 1 base and J by 3 bases, with 19 bases between the two germline ends. There are 17 residues in the CDR3. The CDR3: CSARATPGAGFYNEQFF. DNA for the CDR3: TGCAGTGCTAGAGCTACACCAGGGGCCGGGTTCTACAATGAGCAGTTCTTC.

The table lists this clonotype with many counts. J is TRBJ2-3 and V is TRBV5-1; D is unresolved. V was pared by 0 bases and J by 2 bases, with 19 bases between. The V gene's germline CDR1 is SGHRS and CDR2 YFSETQ. The CDR3 runs 18 residues. The CDR3 region is CASSLGSGRQDLTDTQYF. CDR3 nucleotides: TGCGCCAGCAGCTTGGGGTCTGGTCGTCAGGACCTCACAGATACGCAGTATTTT.

This clonotype came up a few times. The J gene is TRBJ2-3, the V gene TRBV20-1, with 8 bases lining up with TRBD2. Per the germline V gene, CDR1 is DFQATT and CDR2 is SNEGSKA (reference sequence). Unmatched junction bases numbered 5, after V lost 3 bases and J lost 0 bases. CDR3 size: 15 residues. CDR3 protein: CSASFLAGSTDTQYF. The CDR3 DNA sequence: TGCAGTGCTAGTTTCCTAGCGGGTAGCACAGATACGCAGTATTTT.

Remarks on this clonotype: Being one base from a much bigger clone, this may be a read error. The V gene is TRBV28, the J gene TRBJ2-3, with 9 bases fitting TRBD2. The CDR3 is 16 residues long. Germline loops: CDR1 MDHEN, CDR2 SYDVKM. V shed 5 bases, J shed 8 bases, and the junction held 14 bases outside the gene matches. Here the CDR3 reads CASSEQTSGKWGTQYF. CDR3 DNA sequence: TGTGCCAGCAGTGAACAGACTAGCGGCAAGTGGGGTACGCAGTATTTT.

The chain couples TRBV6-5 to TRBJ2-3; D is ambiguous. The CDR3 loop spans 14 amino acids. CDR1 and CDR2 from the germline V gene are MNHEY and SVGAGI. V lost 0 bases and J lost 5, with 9 bases in between. The CDR3 spells CASSYSNALDTQYF. CDR3 DNA: TGTGCCAGCAGTTACTCGAATGCACTAGATACGCAGTATTTT.

The CDR3 reads CASSVAPSEGTQYF. CDR3 in DNA: TGTGCCAGCAGCGTAGCCCCTAGCGAAGGGACCCAGTACTTC. This chain links TRBV9 with TRBJ2-5, with a possible D match to TRBD2 (6 bases). The CDR3 is 14 residues long. CDR1 is SGDLS and CDR2 is YYNGEE in the germline V gene. V was pared by 0 bases and J by 7 bases, with 13 bases between.

This sequence joins TRBV20-1 and TRBJ1-5, with unresolved D. V dropped 0 bases and J dropped 6 bases, with 12 bases sitting between them. Germline lookup yields CDR1 DFQATT and CDR2 SNEGSKA (reference sequence). The CDR3 contains 14 residues. The CDR3 reads CSARDRPGAQPQHF. The DNA of the CDR3 is TGCAGTGCTAGAGATAGACCCGGTGCTCAGCCCCAGCATTTT.

At least ten counts were recorded for this clonotype. This chain links TRBV6-5 with TRBJ2-1, with D tentatively TRBD2 (7 bases). Germline V gene sequence: CDR1 MNHEY, CDR2 SVGAGI. V was clipped by 8 bases and J by 0 bases, with 14 bases between them. The CDR3 length is 15 residues. The CDR3 coding sequence is TGTGCCAGCTCCCCTCGGGGGGCCTCCTACAATGAGCAGTTCTTC. This codes for CASSPRGASYNEQFF.

This clonotype was detected many times. This chain links TRBV7-2 with TRBJ1-1, with D hard to call. The CDR3 runs to 14 residues. Between the trimmed V and J ends, which lost 5 bases and 5 bases, there was a span of 15 bases. Germline loops: CDR1 SGHTA, CDR2 FQGNSA. Here the CDR3 DNA reads TGTGCCAGCAGCGACCGGAGAGGCCTAACTGAAGCTTTCTTT. Its protein is CASSDRRGLTEAFF.